The 12 T cell receptor beta chains presented below share a single source sample, sequenced in a study of T cell changes during pregnancy in multiple sclerosis. Generated by immunoSEQ multiplex PCR, the TCRdb table keeps only in-frame clones and is missing some. The data show fewer than 55,000 clones, about 91% seen once. The sequencing used peripheral blood, collected after pregnancy. These receptors came from a female donor with multiple sclerosis, enrolled in a pregnancy study.

Here the CDR3 reads CASSQGSRGTEAFF. DNA for the CDR3: TGCGCCAGCAGCCAAGGGAGCCGAGGCACTGAAGCTTTCTTT. This chain links TRBV4-1 with TRBJ1-1; no clear D. V lost 1 base, J lost 4 bases, and 10 bases lay in between. Germline-derived CDR1 and CDR2 are MGHRA and YSYEKL. The CDR3 is 14 amino acids.

V is TRBV10-3 and J is TRBJ2-5; possibly TRBD2 for D (5 bases). Trimming cost V 5 bases and J 2 bases, with 9 bases left between them. The CDR3 is 13 residues long. The germline gives CDR1 ENHRY, CDR2 SYGVKD. This CDR3 reads CAISPGMQETQYF. The CDR3 coding sequence is TGTGCCATCAGTCCCGGGATGCAAGAGACCCAGTACTTC.

The rearrangement links TRBV7-3 to TRBJ1-1, with a weak D call TRBD1 (5 bases). CDR1 is SGHTA and CDR2 is FQGTGA in the germline V gene. The CDR3 contains 14 residues. Trimming cost V 0 bases and J 6 bases, with 11 bases left between them. This CDR3 reads CASSLTGGGSEAFF. CDR3 bases: TGTGCCAGCAGCTTAACGGGGGGGGGATCTGAAGCTTTCTTT. Supplemented by reference TRBV7-3 and TRBJ1-1, the full variable domain reads GAGVSQTPSNKVTEKGKYVELRCDPISGHTALYWYRQSLGQGPEFLIYFQGTGAADDSGLPNDRFFAVRPEGSVSTLKIQRTERGDSAVYLCASSLTGGGSEAFFGQGTRLTVV.

The V call is TRBV5-5, the J call TRBJ1-1; D possibly corresponds to TRBD1 (5 bases). The germline V gene has CDR1 SGHKS and CDR2 YYEKEE (reference sequence). V gave up 4 bases and J gave up 2 bases, with 15 bases separating them. The CDR3 is 15 residues long. The DNA of the CDR3 is TGTGCCAGCAGCCCGCGGCAGGGCTCAAACACTGAAGCTTTCTTT. Its translation is CASSPRQGSNTEAFF.

The rearrangement uses TRBV27 and TRBJ1-1, with 8 positions matching TRBD1. V shed 6 bases, J shed 10 bases, and the junction held 16 bases outside the gene matches. The length of the CDR3 is 15 residues. Germline assignment: CDR1 MNHEY and CDR2 SMNVEV (reference sequence). CDR3: CASSYNPGTGPAAFF. The DNA for the CDR3 is TGTGCCAGCAGCTATAACCCCGGGACAGGCCCTGCAGCTTTCTTT.

The chain has TRBV6-4 and TRBJ1-3; D unresolved. V lost 3 bases and J 2 bases, leaving 14 bases between the germline ends. This CDR3 has 16 amino acids. Per germline, CDR1 MRHNA and CDR2 SNTAGT. The DNA of the CDR3 is TGTGCCAGCAGTGAGAAACTCGGTGTTCCTGGAAACACCATATATTTT. Translated, it gives CASSEKLGVPGNTIYF.

The rearrangement joins TRBV18 to TRBJ1-2; the D is unclear. Per germline, CDR1 KGHSH and CDR2 LQKENI. The CDR3 extends over 14 amino acids. Between the trimmed V and J ends, which lost 3 bases and 8 bases, there was a span of 16 bases. CDR3 bases: TGTGCCAGCTCACCTTTAGATCAGCCAGCGGGCTACACCTTC. Encoded protein: CASSPLDQPAGYTF.

The chain recombines TRBV2 with TRBJ1-5; no definite D call. The V end was cut by 3 bases, the J end by 5 bases, with 11 bases between. There are 14 residues in the CDR3. Germline V gives CDR1 SNHLY, CDR2 FYNNEI. The CDR3 protein is CASSDPEVDQPQHF. The CDR3 bases are TGTGCCAGCAGTGATCCCGAGGTTGATCAGCCCCAGCATTTT.

The chain links TRBV2 to TRBJ1-1; TRBD1 might be the D (6 bases). Germline values: CDR1 SNHLY, CDR2 FYNNEI. The CDR3 contains 16 residues. The germline V and J ends were trimmed by 3 bases and 1 base, with 15 bases remaining between them. This CDR3 is CASSEGSGEGNTEAFF. The CDR3 region has the DNA TGTGCCAGCAGTGAGGGCTCAGGGGAAGGGAACACTGAAGCTTTCTTT.

This chain joins TRBV19 and TRBJ1-1; D is perhaps TRBD1 (5 bases). The CDR3 consists of 15 residues. Between the trimmed V and J ends, which lost 6 bases and 3 bases, there was a span of 17 bases. In germline, CDR1 is LNHDA, CDR2 SQIVND (reference sequence). CDR3 DNA sequence: TGTGCCAGTAGAGGTGGCCCAGGGAGGGACACTGAAGCTTTCTTT. Translated, it gives CASRGGPGRDTEAFF.

This clone occurred once. This chain links TRBV7-6 with TRBJ2-7; TRBD1 matches at 10 bases. Losses at the gene ends were 2 bases for V and 1 base for J; bases not matched to a gene: 5. CDR1 SGHVS and CDR2 FNYEAQ come from the germline V gene. CDR3 size: 16 residues. The CDR3 loop is CASSLFWGQGSYEQYF. The CDR3 DNA follows: TGTGCCAGCAGCTTATTTTGGGGACAGGGGTCCTACGAGCAGTACTTC.

The chain is built from TRBV9 and TRBJ2-3; 10 bases match TRBD1. With 3 bases clipped from V and 5 bases from J, the junction kept 9 bases outside the gene matches. CDR1 SGDLS and CDR2 YYNGEE come from the germline V gene. The CDR3 covers 16 residues. The CDR3 here is CASSARQGAQGDTQYF. CDR3 in DNA: TGTGCCAGCAGCGCAAGACAGGGGGCGCAGGGAGATACGCAGTATTTT. The full variable domain, completed using reference TRBV9 and TRBJ2-3, is DSGVTQTPKHLITATGQRVTLRCSPRSGDLSVYWYQQSLDQGLQFLIQYYNGEERAKGNILERFSAQQFPDLHSELNLSSLELGDSALYFCASSARQGAQGDTQYFGPGTRLTVL.